A single sample is the source of the 25 T cell receptor beta chains below, sequenced in a study of T cell responses to AZD1222 COVID-19 vaccine. Here immunoSEQ multiplex PCR was the method, and the copy in TCRdb shows in-frame clones only, minus some. The table has 150,000 to 180,000 clones, 88% seen once. The specimen was peripheral blood, collected on day 0 of AZD1222 vaccination. Receptors were obtained from an adult in good health.

This rearrangement joins TRBV7-9 to TRBJ1-1, with D possibly matching TRBD1 (6 bases). This CDR3 contains 14 residues. CDR1 is SEHNR, CDR2 FQNEAQ, per germline (reference sequence). As DNA, the CDR3 is TGTGCTACCCGGGAAGGACAGCAGAACACTGAAGCTTTCTTT. Its translation: CATREGQQNTEAFF.

J is TRBJ1-2 and V is TRBV3-1 (or the pseudogene TRBV3-2); the match to TRBD1 covers 8 bases. The V gene's germline CDR1 is LGHDT and CDR2 YNNKEL (reference sequence). The junction had 7 bases not matched to a gene; V was cut back by 5 bases and J by 5 bases. The CDR3 loop spans 14 amino acids. Here the CDR3 DNA reads TGTGCCAGCAGCTTCAGGGGGCTGGGGTATGGCTACACCTTC. Amino acids: CASSFRGLGYGYTF.

The chain links TRBV2 to TRBJ1-5; D may be TRBD1 (5 bases). Between the trimmed V and J ends, which lost 7 bases and 7 bases, there was a span of 11 bases. This CDR3 is 12 amino acids long. CDR1 and CDR2 from the germline V gene are SNHLY and FYNNEI. The CDR3 sequence is CASTGGEQPQHF. The CDR3 DNA follows: TGTGCCAGCACCGGGGGGGAGCAGCCCCAGCATTTT.

The genes are TRBV20-1 and TRBJ2-4; D ambiguous. CDR1 and CDR2 (germline): DFQATT, SNEGSKA (reference sequence). CDR3 length: 13 amino acids. V shed 3 bases and J shed 1 base, with 7 bases lying between them. Here the CDR3 reads CSASGWAKNIQYF. The CDR3 coding sequence is TGCAGTGCTAGTGGGTGGGCCAAAAACATTCAGTACTTC.

V usage is TRBV10-1 and J usage is TRBJ2-5; 7 positions match TRBD1. The CDR3 has 13 residues. J gave up 3 bases and V 6 bases, and 4 bases lay outside the gene matches. Looked up from germline, CDR1 is WNHNN and CDR2 is SYGVQD (reference sequence). CDR3 nucleotides: TGCGCCAGCAGGGCAACAGGGGAAGAGACCCAGTACTTC. Residues: CASRATGEETQYF.

The V and J genes are TRBV25-1 and TRBJ1-3, with D hard to call. V was pared by 3 bases and J by 12 bases, with 12 bases between. This CDR3 is 12 amino acids long. Germline CDR1 is MGHDK and CDR2 is SYGVNS. The CDR3, as DNA: TGTGCCAGCAGTGAGGGCCTGGGGAACATATATTTT. Translated: CASSEGLGNIYF.

Comment on this clone: One junction end does not reproduce the germline sequence, and a read error may be involved. The chain carries TRBV7-7 and TRBJ1-2, with a weak D call TRBD1 (6 bases). The CDR3 length is 13 residues. The V gene's germline CDR1 is SSHAT and CDR2 FNYEAQ (reference sequence). The CDR3 DNA reads TGTGCTAGCAGCTTAGCGGCAGGGGATGGCTACACCTTC. Its protein product is CASSLAAGDGYTF.

V usage is TRBV28 and J usage is TRBJ2-7; D gene ambiguous. Germline V gene sequence: CDR1 MDHEN, CDR2 SYDVKM. The CDR3 runs 12 residues. The V end was cut by 1 base, the J end by 7 bases, with 8 bases between. The CDR3 DNA reads TGTGCCAGCAGTTTATTCGGTCCGGAGCAGTACTTC. This encodes CASSLFGPEQYF. Complete variable domain (other parts from reference TRBV28 and TRBJ2-7): DVKVTQSSRYLVKRTGEKVFLECVQDMDHENMFWYRQDPGLGLRLIYFSYDVKMKEKGDIPEGYSVSREKKERFSLILESASTNQTSMYLCASSLFGPEQYFGPGTRLTVT.

This sequence joins TRBV7-2 and TRBJ1-5; TRBD1 is a possible D gene (6 bases). This CDR3 has 16 residues. Germline CDR1 and CDR2: SGHTA and FQGNSA. V lost 3 bases and J 6 bases, leaving 18 bases between the germline ends. This CDR3 is CASSFQTGAGLQPQHF. The CDR3 DNA follows: TGTGCCAGCAGCTTTCAGACGGGGGCAGGCCTTCAGCCCCAGCATTTT.

The table lists this clone with a few counts. Other nucleotide sequences in the sample specify the same CDR3. The rearrangement links TRBV3-1 (or the pseudogene TRBV3-2) to TRBJ1-3; D remains unclear. The CDR3 contains 13 residues. The germline V gene has CDR1 LGHDT and CDR2 YNNKEL (reference sequence). The V and J ends lost 0 bases and 1 base respectively, with 1 base between them. This chain's CDR3 is CASSQESGNTIYF. In DNA form, the CDR3 reads TGTGCCAGCAGCCAAGAGTCTGGAAACACCATATATTTT.

The chain employs TRBV5-6 and TRBJ2-2; 7 bases are shared with TRBD1. The length of the CDR3 is 15 residues. Germline values: CDR1 SGHDT, CDR2 YYEEEE. J gave up 6 bases and V 3 bases, and 8 bases lay outside the gene matches. The CDR3 nucleotides are TGTGCCAGCAGCTGGCTAGACAGGGTTGCCGGGGAGCTGTTTTTT. Amino acid sequence: CASSWLDRVAGELFF.

The rearrangement uses TRBV9 and TRBJ2-5, with a possible D match to TRBD2 (7 bases). This CDR3 is 13 amino acids long. Germline V gives CDR1 SGDLS, CDR2 YYNGEE. V was trimmed by 8 bases and J by 4 bases, leaving 15 bases between them. The CDR3 loop reads CASGGARVETQYF. The CDR3, as DNA: TGTGCCAGTGGGGGGGCACGGGTAGAGACCCAGTACTTC.

The J gene is TRBJ2-1, the V gene TRBV28; 7 bases agree with TRBD2. This CDR3 has 13 amino acids. Germline lookup yields CDR1 MDHEN and CDR2 SYDVKM. Trimming removed 9 bases from V and 4 bases from J; junction bases left unmatched: 6. The CDR3 DNA sequence: TGTGCCAGTTTCAGCGGGAATTACAATGAGCAGTTCTTC. This gives the protein CASFSGNYNEQFF.

The V call is TRBV11-2, the J call TRBJ1-1, with 9 bases lining up with TRBD1. The germline V gene encodes CDR1 SGHAT and CDR2 FQNNGV. The CDR3 loop spans 19 amino acids. V shed 0 bases and J 1 base; nucleotides not matched to a gene: 12. In DNA, the CDR3 is TGTGCCAGCAGCTTAGATTCCGGCTACAGGGGGCCGGGGAACACTGAAGCTTTCTTT. Protein sequence: CASSLDSGYRGPGNTEAFF.

The V gene is TRBV19, the J gene TRBJ1-5, with D possibly matching TRBD1 (5 bases). V dropped 0 bases and J dropped 4 bases, with 7 bases sitting between them. The CDR3 is 14 residues long. Germline V gene data show CDR1 as LNHDA and CDR2 as SQIVND (reference sequence). The CDR3 spells CASSIDGGNQPQHF. The CDR3 DNA follows: TGTGCCAGTAGTATAGATGGGGGGAATCAGCCCCAGCATTTT. Combining the CDR3 with reference TRBV19 and TRBJ1-5 gives the whole variable domain DGGITQSPKYLFRKEGQNVTLSCEQNLNHDAMYWYRQDPGQGLRLIYYSQIVNDFQKGDIAEGYSVSREKKESFPLTVTSAQKNPTAFYLCASSIDGGNQPQHFGDGTRLSIL.

The V gene is TRBV9, the J gene TRBJ1-1; D is possibly TRBD1 (6 bases). V lost 3 bases and J 1 base, leaving 10 bases between the germline ends. The CDR3 spans 14 residues. In germline, CDR1 is SGDLS, CDR2 YYNGEE. As DNA, the CDR3 is TGTGCCAGCAGCGAGGGAGGGGGGAACACTGAAGCTTTCTTT. Translated: CASSEGGGNTEAFF.

This clone was recorded once. The chain combines TRBV5-5 with TRBJ1-6; weak D call: TRBD1 (5 bases). CDR3 length: 15 amino acids. Germline values: CDR1 SGHKS, CDR2 YYEKEE (reference sequence). Trimming removed 5 bases at V and 10 bases at J, with 19 bases between. CDR3 bases: TGTGCCAGCAGTAGAGACAGTAAGGGAGGGTCACCCCTCCACTTT. Translated: CASSRDSKGGSPLHF.

This CDR3 is CASSLGYAYEQYF. CDR3 DNA: TGCGCCAGCAGCTTAGGCTACGCCTACGAGCAGTACTTC. The chain combines TRBV5-1 with TRBJ2-7; D is unclear. Looked up from germline, CDR1 is SGHRS and CDR2 is YFSETQ. This CDR3 has 13 amino acids. The germline V and J ends were trimmed by 2 bases and 2 bases, with 8 bases remaining between them. The full variable domain, rest sourced from reference TRBV5-1 and TRBJ2-7, is KAGVTQTPRYLIKTRGQQVTLSCSPISGHRSVSWYQQTPGQGLQFLFEYFSETQRNKGNFPGRFSGRQFSNSRSEMNVSTLELGDSALYLCASSLGYAYEQYFGPGTRLTVT.

The rearrangement links TRBV7-2 to TRBJ1-1, with 7 bases fitting TRBD1. Trimming took 3 bases from V and 0 from J; bases not matched to a gene: 13. The length of the CDR3 is 18 residues. Per the germline V gene, CDR1 is SGHTA and CDR2 is FQGNSA. CDR3 sequence: CASSLEGQTVSMNTEAFF. The CDR3 region has the DNA TGTGCCAGCAGCTTGGAGGGACAGACCGTTTCTATGAACACTGAAGCTTTCTTT.

The chain combines TRBV7-2 with TRBJ2-3; possibly TRBD2 for D (6 bases). The CDR3 covers 14 residues. V was trimmed by 3 bases and J by 2 bases, leaving 9 bases between them. From germline, CDR1 is SGHTA and CDR2 FQGNSA. The CDR3 protein is CASSFGLYTDTQYF. Here the CDR3 DNA reads TGTGCCAGCAGCTTCGGACTATACACAGATACGCAGTATTTT. Using reference TRBV7-2 and TRBJ2-3 for the parts outside the CDR3, the full variable domain is GAGVSQSPSNKVTEKGKDVELRCDPISGHTALYWYRQSLGQGLEFLIYFQGNSAPDKSGLPSDRFSAERTGGSVSTLTIQRTQQEDSAVYLCASSFGLYTDTQYFGPGTRLTVL.

J is TRBJ2-7 and V is TRBV18, with TRBD1 identical over 7 bases. V shed 2 bases and J 4 bases; nucleotides not matched to a gene: 5. Germline V gene data show CDR1 as KGHSH and CDR2 as LQKENI. The CDR3 length is 14 residues. The CDR3 sequence is CASSPMGTAYEQYF. For the CDR3, the DNA is TGTGCCAGCTCACCAATGGGGACAGCTTACGAGCAGTACTTC.

The chain joins TRBV5-6 to TRBJ2-5; D might be TRBD1 or TRBD2, each matching 7 bases. V dropped 2 bases and J dropped 7 bases, with 24 bases sitting between them. The germline V gene has CDR1 SGHDT and CDR2 YYEEEE. The length of the CDR3 is 17 residues. CDR3 DNA sequence: TGTGCCAGCAGCTTTTACAGGGGAGGGTCTGACTTCGGGACCCAGTACTTC. Amino acids: CASSFYRGGSDFGTQYF.

The chain links TRBV10-3 to TRBJ1-1, with TRBD1 matching over 8 bases. Trimming took 8 bases from V and 0 from J; bases not matched to a gene: 2. This CDR3 has 13 amino acids. Germline CDR1 is ENHRY and CDR2 is SYGVKD. The CDR3 reads CAIRDRMNTEAFF. In DNA form, the CDR3 reads TGTGCCATCCGGGACAGGATGAACACTGAAGCTTTCTTT.

This clone was observed a handful of times. V is TRBV18 and J is TRBJ2-3, with TRBD2 matching 9 bases. CDR1 and CDR2 (germline): KGHSH, LQKENI. The ends lost 2 bases at V and 2 bases at J; junction bases unmatched: 5. The CDR3 contains 16 residues. Here the CDR3 DNA reads TGTGCCAGCTCACCAAGCCTAGCGGGGTTCACAGATACGCAGTATTTT. This codes for CASSPSLAGFTDTQYF.

The genes are TRBV7-2 and TRBJ1-6; D is possibly TRBD1 (6 bases). V dropped 3 bases and J dropped 10 bases, with 10 bases sitting between them. The CDR3 sequence is 13 residues long. Germline values: CDR1 SGHTA, CDR2 FQGNSA. CDR3 sequence: CASSFPGVSPLHF. The CDR3 nucleotides read TGTGCCAGCAGCTTCCCAGGGGTCTCACCCCTCCACTTT.